This note documents a single TCR beta chain sequence. V was cut by 3 bases and J by 1 base, with 6 bases left in between. Germline V gives CDR1 SEHNR, CDR2 FQNEAQ (reference sequence). The CDR3 consists of 13 residues. The data originate from a study of T cell responses to AZD1222 COVID-19 vaccine. Measured with immunoSEQ multiplex PCR; TCRdb has only the in-frame clones, and not every one. In the table there are over 60,000 clones, around 74% of which are singletons. The V and J genes are TRBV7-9 and TRBJ1-2, with unresolved D. The TCR was taken from an adult in good health. Sequenced material: peripheral blood, taken on day 0 of MenACWY control vaccination. The CDR3 protein is CASSLYINYGYTF. The CDR3 DNA sequence: TGTGCCAGCAGCTTGTACATTAACTATGGCTACACCTTC.